The 8 T cell receptor beta chains below come from one sample, sequenced in a study of T cell changes during pregnancy in multiple sclerosis. Assay used: immunoSEQ multiplex PCR; TCRdb lists only in-frame clones, some missing. The sample has tens of thousands of clones; 91% are singletons. Here the sequenced sample was peripheral blood, taken in the third trimester of pregnancy. These receptors all come from a female donor in good health, enrolled as a control in a pregnancy study.

This sequence joins TRBV6-5 and TRBJ2-3; D may be TRBD1 (7 bases). Germline V gene sequence: CDR1 MNHEY, CDR2 SVGAGI. The V end lost 4 bases, the J end lost 4 bases, and 15 bases lay between the germline ends. CDR3 length: 15 amino acids. CDR3: CASSLEGARADTQYF. The CDR3 DNA follows: TGTGCCAGCAGTTTGGAGGGGGCAAGGGCAGATACGCAGTATTTT.

CDR3: CASSEPGTTTDTQYF. The CDR3 region has the DNA TGTGCCAGCAGTGAGCCTGGGACTACCACAGATACGCAGTATTTT. The chain is built from TRBV2 and TRBJ2-3; 7 bases align to TRBD2. This CDR3 is 15 amino acids long. The ends lost 3 bases at V and 2 bases at J; junction bases unmatched: 5. The germline V gene encodes CDR1 SNHLY and CDR2 FYNNEI.

The rearrangement joins TRBV14 to TRBJ2-7; maybe TRBD1 (6 bases). CDR1 and CDR2 from the germline V gene are SGHDN and FVKESK. There are 14 residues in the CDR3. V shed 2 bases and J shed 5 bases, with 13 bases lying between them. The CDR3 here is CASSQSGRGNEQYF. The CDR3 DNA is TGTGCCAGCAGCCAAAGTGGCAGGGGTAACGAGCAGTACTTC.

This sequence joins TRBV18 and TRBJ1-5, with 9 bases identical to TRBD1. V shed 4 bases, J shed 7 bases, and the junction held 8 bases outside the gene matches. Germline V gives CDR1 KGHSH, CDR2 LQKENI. This CDR3 comprises 15 residues. The CDR3 sequence is CASSLTGGARQPQHF. The CDR3 coding sequence is TGTGCCAGCTCACTTACAGGGGGCGCACGGCAGCCCCAGCATTTT.

Only one count was recorded for this clone. The rearrangement uses TRBV5-1 and TRBJ1-1, with D possibly TRBD1 on 6 matching bases. Trimming removed 0 bases from V and 3 bases from J, with 15 bases in between. The CDR3 totals 16 residues. CDR1 and CDR2 from the germline V gene are SGHRS and YFSETQ. In DNA, the CDR3 is TGCGCCAGCAGCTTGGGGGGGCTGGGGGATTACACTGAAGCTTTCTTT. Encoded protein: CASSLGGLGDYTEAFF.

The chain is built from TRBV5-6 and TRBJ2-5, with a weak D call TRBD1 (7 bases). The CDR3 totals 14 residues. Germline V gene lookup returns CDR1 SGHDT and CDR2 YYEEEE. The germline V and J ends were trimmed by 3 bases and 1 base, with 10 bases remaining between them. CDR3 region: CASSSQGGQETQYF. The DNA for the CDR3 is TGTGCCAGCAGCTCCCAGGGGGGCCAAGAGACCCAGTACTTC.

The CDR3 region has the DNA TGTGCCAGCAATGACCCCACACGGGGGGGCACCGGGGAGCTGTTTTTT. Translated, it gives CASNDPTRGGTGELFF. The rearrangement joins TRBV6-1 to TRBJ2-2; TRBD2 matches at 8 bases. The CDR3 sequence is 16 residues long. CDR1 MNHNS and CDR2 SASEGT come from the germline V gene. Trimming removed 7 bases from V and 4 bases from J; junction bases left unmatched: 11.

The gene calls are TRBV7-9 and TRBJ2-3, with D possibly being TRBD2 (6 bases). Germline-derived CDR1 and CDR2 are SEHNR and FQNEAQ (reference sequence). This CDR3 comprises 15 residues. Trimming removed 4 bases from V and 0 bases from J, with 11 bases in between. CDR3 protein: CASSSLASSTDTQYF. The CDR3 bases are TGTGCCAGCAGCTCGCTAGCGTCTAGCACAGATACGCAGTATTTT.